The rows below give T cell receptor beta chains drawn from one sample of a study of T cell responses to AZD1222 COVID-19 vaccine. Only in-frame clones appear in the TCRdb table, and some are missing; sequencing was by immunoSEQ multiplex PCR. Seen here are 180,000 or so clones, approximately 93% observed once, and the top ten hold 0.9% to 1.1%. The sample here was peripheral blood, taken 28 days after the second AZD1222 dose. These receptors were collected from an adult who received the AZD1222 COVID-19 vaccine. Both conserved end residues are part of each CDR3. Each record gives: V gene, D gene, J gene, clone size, CDR3 protein, CDR3 DNA. D genes are given only for firm matches. Rows may omit the clone size; those that give it use once, few, many or a size class.

TRBV9	-	TRBJ2-1	-	CASSVISRGLGEQFF	TGTGCCAGCAGCGTAATATCTAGGGGGTTAGGTGAGCAGTTCTTC
TRBV5-1	TRBD1	TRBJ1-6	-	CASSEGQVLRSYNSPLHF	TGCGCCAGCAGCGAGGGACAGGTTTTAAGGTCCTATAATTCACCCCTCCACTTT
TRBV7-9	-	TRBJ1-5	few	CASSLNNNQPQHF	TGTGCCAGCAGCTTAAATAACAATCAGCCCCAGCATTTT
TRBV5-4	-	TRBJ1-4	-	CASSVTGAATNEKLFF	TGTGCCAGCAGCGTGACAGGTGCCGCAACTAATGAAAAACTGTTTTTT
TRBV4-1	-	TRBJ1-4	-	CASSQDPWVVTEKLFF	TGCGCCAGCAGCCAAGATCCTTGGGTAGTAACGGAAAAACTGTTTTTT
TRBV20-1	-	TRBJ1-1	-	CSVQENTEAFF	TGCAGTGTACAGGAGAACACTGAAGCTTTCTTT
TRBV6-5	TRBD1	TRBJ1-4	-	CASRRQGLGEKLFF	TGTGCCAGCAGGAGACAGGGCTTAGGGGAAAAACTGTTTTTT
TRBV10-3	TRBD1	TRBJ2-7	-	CAISGQGGDPSSEQYF	TGTGCCATCAGTGGACAGGGGGGCGACCCCTCCTCCGAGCAGTACTTC
TRBV5-1	-	TRBJ1-1	-	CASSLTGIEAFF	TGCGCCAGCAGCTTGACAGGGATTGAAGCTTTCTTT
TRBV13	-	TRBJ1-6	-	CASSLRGNSPLHF	TGTGCCAGCAGCTTACGGGGTAATTCACCCCTCCACTTT
TRBV7-8	-	TRBJ1-1	-	CASSLVAGTLGTEAFF	TGTGCCAGCAGCTTAGTGGCAGGGACCCTTGGCACTGAAGCTTTCTTT
TRBV6-1	TRBD1	TRBJ1-1	-	CASSELLTGGWTTEAFF	TGTGCCAGCAGTGAGCTACTAACAGGGGGGTGGACCACTGAAGCTTTCTTT
TRBV28	-	TRBJ1-1	-	CASSTLSVEAFF	TGTGCCAGCAGTACCCTCTCGGTTGAAGCTTTCTTT
TRBV4-3	-	TRBJ2-1	-	CASSRRGVAGYNEQFF	TGCGCCAGCAGCCGCAGGGGGGTAGCGGGGTACAATGAGCAGTTCTTC
TRBV14	-	TRBJ2-1	-	CASSQDSGSYNEQFF	TGTGCCAGCAGCCAAGATAGTGGCAGCTACAATGAGCAGTTCTTC
TRBV10-3	TRBD1	TRBJ2-7	-	CAIHRDRGHEQYF	TGTGCCATACATCGGGACAGGGGACACGAGCAGTACTTC
TRBV2	-	TRBJ1-5	-	CASSDWDGRQPQHF	TGTGCCAGCAGTGACTGGGATGGGCGGCAGCCCCAGCATTTT
TRBV5-6	-	TRBJ2-2	-	CASSDQGSNTGELFF	TGTGCCAGCAGCGACCAGGGATCCAACACCGGGGAGCTGTTTTTT
TRBV19	-	TRBJ2-7	-	CASSIDPGTRSYEQYF	TGTGCCAGTAGTATAGATCCGGGGACGAGATCCTACGAGCAGTACTTC
TRBV14	-	TRBJ2-2	-	CASSPLLGELFF	TGTGCCAGCAGTCCCTTGTTAGGGGAGCTGTTTTTT
TRBV30	-	TRBJ1-2	-	CAWSVTVNYGYTF	TGTGCCTGGAGTGTAACCGTGAACTATGGCTACACCTTC
TRBV5-6	-	TRBJ1-1	-	CASSFGRPPNTEAFF	TGTGCCAGCAGCTTTGGACGCCCCCCGAACACTGAAGCTTTCTTT
TRBV7-8	-	TRBJ2-2	-	CASSLTDAFGTGELFF	TGTGCCAGCAGCTTAACGGACGCCTTCGGGACCGGGGAGCTGTTTTTT
TRBV4-3	-	TRBJ1-6	-	CASSQGSTPLHF	TGCGCCAGCAGCCAAGGGTCTACACCCCTCCACTTT
TRBV30	-	TRBJ1-6	-	CAWSVPPGGLGSPLHF	TGTGCCTGGAGTGTGCCCCCCGGGGGGCTAGGTTCACCCCTCCACTTT
TRBV20-1	-	TRBJ1-1	-	CSAAGVYEAFF	TGCAGTGCTGCAGGCGTCTATGAAGCTTTCTTT
TRBV14	-	TRBJ1-1	-	CASSVDRDTEAFF	TGTGCCAGCAGCGTGGACCGGGACACTGAAGCTTTCTTT
TRBV29-1	-	TRBJ2-4	-	CSVESETVQYF	TGCAGCGTTGAATCGGAGACAGTTCAGTACTTC
TRBV5-8	-	TRBJ1-4	once	CASSFKFQGHINEKLFF	TGTGCCAGCAGCTTCAAATTTCAGGGGCACATTAATGAAAAACTGTTTTTT
TRBV7-2	-	TRBJ1-1	-	CASSRLGTLNTEAFF	TGTGCCAGCAGCCGCTTAGGCACCTTGAACACTGAAGCTTTCTTT
TRBV7-9	-	TRBJ1-3	-	CASSPQENTIYF	TGTGCCAGCAGCCCTCAAGAAAACACCATATATTTT
TRBV19	-	TRBJ1-2	-	CASGTLYGYTF	TGTGCCTCAGGGACGCTCTATGGCTACACCTTC
TRBV9	-	TRBJ1-2	-	CASSVDTASGGYTF	TGTGCCAGCAGCGTAGATACAGCCTCGGGGGGCTACACCTTC
TRBV24-1	-	TRBJ1-5	-	CATSPAGPSNQPQHF	TGTGCCACCTCCCCCGCGGGCCCCAGCAATCAGCCCCAGCATTTT
TRBV19	-	TRBJ2-7	-	CASSIMQGSSYEQYF	TGTGCCAGTAGTATTATGCAGGGGAGCTCCTACGAGCAGTACTTC
TRBV4-2	-	TRBJ2-6	-	CASSQDSSSFSGANVLTF	TGTGCCAGCAGCCAAGATAGCTCCTCCTTCTCTGGGGCCAACGTCCTGACTTTC
TRBV6-5	-	TRBJ2-5	-	CASTVAGLETQYF	TGTGCCAGCACCGTAGCCGGTCTGGAGACCCAGTACTTC
TRBV21-1	-	TRBJ2-1	once	CASSKAGGALDEQFF	TGTGCCAGCAGCAAAGCGGGGGGGGCGCTGGATGAGCAGTTCTTC
TRBV28	-	TRBJ2-1	-	CASSFEPADNYNEQFF	TGTGCCAGCAGTTTTGAGCCAGCCGATAATTACAATGAGCAGTTCTTC
TRBV9	-	TRBJ1-1	-	CASSATEFPDTEAFF	TGTGCCAGCAGCGCGACGGAATTCCCCGACACTGAAGCTTTCTTT
TRBV21-1	-	TRBJ2-7	-	CASSTTGRAGPGFYEQYF	TGTGCCAGCAGCACCACAGGCCGAGCGGGGCCGGGCTTCTACGAGCAGTACTTC
TRBV9	TRBD2	TRBJ2-7	-	CASSVGWTSANYEQYF	TGTGCCAGCAGCGTAGGGTGGACTAGCGCGAACTACGAGCAGTACTTC
TRBV5-1	TRBD1	TRBJ1-3	-	CASSSGQVSGNTIYF	TGCGCCAGCAGCTCGGGACAGGTCTCTGGAAACACCATATATTTT
TRBV19	-	TRBJ1-6	-	CASRTAGPVGSSPLHF	TGTGCCAGTAGAACTGCCGGGCCCGTGGGGAGTTCACCCCTCCACTTT
TRBV6-1	TRBD1	TRBJ1-2	-	CASSELGRGQAWYGYTF	TGTGCCAGCAGTGAACTGGGCAGGGGGCAAGCATGGTATGGCTACACCTTC
TRBV16	-	TRBJ2-7	-	CASSQLGYEQYF	TGTGCCAGCAGCCAACTAGGCTACGAGCAGTACTTC
TRBV19	-	TRBJ2-7	-	CASSMAPGSLSYEQYF	TGTGCCAGTAGTATGGCCCCGGGCTCCCTCTCCTACGAGCAGTACTTC
TRBV19	-	TRBJ2-7	-	CASSMSGRPHEQYF	TGTGCCAGTAGTATGTCGGGACGACCTCACGAGCAGTACTTC
TRBV5-1	-	TRBJ2-3	once	CASQTTGISSDTQYF	TGCGCCTCTCAGACCACAGGGATTTCGTCTGATACGCAGTATTTT
TRBV19	-	TRBJ1-1	-	CASTKASTEAFF	TGTGCCAGTACCAAGGCGAGCACTGAAGCTTTCTTT
TRBV6-6	TRBD2	TRBJ2-7	-	CASSPHLAGGPSEQYF	TGTGCCAGCAGTCCCCACCTAGCGGGGGGGCCGAGCGAGCAGTACTTC
TRBV5-1	-	TRBJ1-4	-	CASSERQDSNEKLFF	TGCGCCAGCAGCGAGCGACAGGACTCGAATGAAAAACTGTTTTTT
TRBV27	-	TRBJ1-4	-	CASRRSTNEKLFF	TGTGCCAGCAGGAGGTCAACTAATGAAAAACTGTTTTTT